The 27 T cell receptor beta chains listed next were all sequenced from one sample in a study of blood T cell repertoires in COVID-19. Sequencing was performed with immunoSEQ multiplex PCR; in TCRdb, only in-frame clones are kept and a portion is missing. The sample records about 460,000 clones, around nine tenths being singletons. Sample: PBMCs or T cells enriched from blood (not recorded which). The receptors shown here come from a woman aged 55-75 years who had recovered from COVID-19.

V and J are TRBV5-8 and TRBJ2-7; no definite D call. This CDR3 comprises 11 residues. Between the trimmed V and J ends, which lost 4 bases and 3 bases, there was a span of 5 bases. The germline gives CDR1 SGHTS, CDR2 YDEGEE. CDR3 protein: CASSNLYEQYF. CDR3 sequence (DNA): TGTGCCAGCAGCAATCTCTACGAGCAGTACTTC.

The chain carries TRBV5-1 and TRBJ2-5, with 9 nucleotides matching TRBD1. CDR1 and CDR2 (germline): SGHRS, YFSETQ. V lost 4 bases and J lost 5; bases outside the gene matches: 6. The CDR3 is 14 amino acids. The CDR3 DNA follows: TGCGCCAGCAGCAGGGACAGGGTTGGGGAGACCCAGTACTTC. It specifies CASSRDRVGETQYF.

The chain couples TRBV2 to TRBJ1-3; D is uncertain. V was cut by 2 bases and J by 0 bases, with 8 bases left in between. This CDR3 spans 15 amino acids. The V gene's germline CDR1 is SNHLY and CDR2 FYNNEI. CDR3 residues: CASSESGNSGNTIYF. The DNA of the CDR3 is TGTGCCAGCAGTGAATCGGGGAACTCTGGAAACACCATATATTTT.

This chain uses TRBV7-8 with TRBJ2-3; 11 bases line up with TRBD2. This CDR3 is 16 amino acids long. V gave up 5 bases and J gave up 0 bases; unmatched junction bases: 4. CDR1 is SGHVS and CDR2 is FQNEAQ in the germline V gene. The CDR3 is CASSMTSGVSTDTQYF. The CDR3, as DNA: TGTGCCAGCAGCATGACTAGCGGGGTGAGCACAGATACGCAGTATTTT.

The chain has TRBV11-2 and TRBJ2-5; D is possibly TRBD1 (6 bases). The germline V gene has CDR1 SGHAT and CDR2 FQNNGV. CDR3 length: 14 amino acids. V was trimmed by 5 bases and J by 2 bases, leaving 12 bases between them. Here the CDR3 reads CASSPWTEQETQYF. CDR3 DNA sequence: TGTGCCAGCAGCCCCTGGACAGAGCAAGAGACCCAGTACTTC.

The chain joins TRBV6-1 to TRBJ1-2; 10 nucleotides align to TRBD1. Trimming removed 2 bases from V and 5 bases from J; junction bases left unmatched: 11. Germline V gene lookup returns CDR1 MNHNS and CDR2 SASEGT. The CDR3 is 17 amino acids. For the CDR3, the DNA is TGTGCCAGCAGTGAACGGGGACAGGGGACCTCCTTTTATGGCTACACCTTC. Its protein product is CASSERGQGTSFYGYTF.

The CDR3 nucleotides are TGTGCCAGCAAGGAGGCCTACGGTGGCTACACCTTC. The encoded protein is CASKEAYGGYTF. This chain uses TRBV6-5 with TRBJ1-2; the D is unclear. V was pared by 7 bases and J by 7 bases, with 13 bases between. The length of the CDR3 is 12 residues. The germline V gene encodes CDR1 MNHEY and CDR2 SVGAGI.

The chain uses TRBV6-5 and TRBJ1-4; tentative D call: TRBD1 (5 bases). Trimming removed 6 bases at V and 7 bases at J, with 15 bases between. CDR1 is MNHEY and CDR2 is SVGAGI in the germline V gene. CDR3 size: 14 residues. Here the CDR3 reads CASRDSWYSEKLFF. As DNA, the CDR3 is TGTGCCAGCAGAGACAGTTGGTATTCTGAAAAACTGTTTTTT.

The table lists this clone with a count of one. The chain carries TRBV10-1 and TRBJ1-1; 8 positions agree with TRBD1. The J segment lost 0 bases and the V segment lost 0 bases, leaving 12 bases of the junction unmatched. This CDR3 contains 19 residues. The germline CDR1 and CDR2 sequences are WNHNN and SYGVQD (reference sequence). CDR3 sequence: CASSESLTWTGTVNTEAFF. CDR3 coding DNA: TGCGCCAGCAGTGAGTCTCTGACTTGGACAGGGACAGTGAACACTGAAGCTTTCTTT.

V and J are TRBV27 and TRBJ2-6, with TRBD1 matching 9 bases. The CDR3 loop spans 20 amino acids. Germline V gene data show CDR1 as MNHEY and CDR2 as SMNVEV (reference sequence). The ends lost 0 bases at V and 0 bases at J; junction bases unmatched: 9. The CDR3 region is CASSLSRDRVLFSGANVLTF. DNA for the CDR3: TGTGCCAGCAGTTTATCGCGGGACAGGGTCCTTTTCTCTGGGGCCAACGTCCTGACTTTC. Full variable domain (rest looked up from reference TRBV27 and TRBJ2-6): EAQVTQNPRYLITVTGKKLTVTCSQNMNHEYMSWYRQDPGLGLRQIYYSMNVEVTDKGDVPEGYKVSRKEKRNFPLILESPSPNQTSLYFCASSLSRDRVLFSGANVLTFGAGSRLTVL.

The chain carries TRBV5-1 and TRBJ1-1, with D possibly being TRBD1 (5 bases). The CDR3 totals 15 residues. Germline V gene sequence: CDR1 SGHRS, CDR2 YFSETQ. Trimming stripped 2 bases from V and 1 base from J, with 12 bases between. The CDR3 region has the DNA TGCGCCAGCAGCTTCTCGGGACTCTCGAACACTGAAGCTTTCTTT. Amino acid sequence: CASSFSGLSNTEAFF. Full variable domain (remainder filled in from reference TRBV5-1 and TRBJ1-1): KAGVTQTPRYLIKTRGQQVTLSCSPISGHRSVSWYQQTPGQGLQFLFEYFSETQRNKGNFPGRFSGRQFSNSRSEMNVSTLELGDSALYLCASSFSGLSNTEAFFGQGTRLTVV.

The rearrangement uses TRBV6-5 and TRBJ1-2, with D possibly being TRBD1 (6 bases). This CDR3 has 13 residues. The germline CDR1 and CDR2 sequences are MNHEY and SVGAGI. V was shortened by 7 bases and J by 9 bases, with 18 bases between the two germline ends. CDR3 region: CASIWRTDRRYTF. The CDR3 DNA reads TGTGCCAGCATTTGGAGGACAGATCGACGCTACACCTTC.

This clone occurred once. The genes are TRBV13 and TRBJ2-7; 7 bases align to TRBD2. Trimming cost V 1 base and J 2 bases; bases outside gene matches: 2. Germline CDR1 reads PRHDT; CDR2 reads FYEKMQ (reference sequence). The CDR3 is made up of 14 amino acids. CDR3 amino acids: CASSLVGGAYEQYV. The CDR3 nucleotides are TGTGCCAGCAGCTTAGTGGGGGGGGCCTACGAGCAGTACGTC.

This CDR3 is CATSDSGQGITDTQYF. As DNA, the CDR3 is TGTGCCACCAGTGATTCAGGACAGGGGATCACAGATACGCAGTATTTT. The V and J genes are TRBV24-1 and TRBJ2-3; 9 bases are shared with TRBD1. Looked up from germline, CDR1 is KGHDR and CDR2 is SFDVKD. The junction had 4 bases not matched to a gene; V was cut back by 2 bases and J by 2 bases. The length of the CDR3 is 16 residues.

This clone was picked up one time. The chain employs TRBV30 and TRBJ1-2; TRBD1 matches 7 bases. Germline V CDR1 and CDR2: GTSNPN, SVGIG (reference sequence). With V trimmed by 0 bases and J by 4 bases, 8 bases remained unmatched. This CDR3 contains 15 residues. CDR3 DNA: TGTGCCTGGAGTGTTACCCGACAGGGAGGCTATGGCTACACCTTC. Its translation: CAWSVTRQGGYGYTF.

This clone appeared once. The chain recombines TRBV3-1 (or the pseudogene TRBV3-2) with TRBJ1-6; 9 bases fit TRBD1. The CDR3 covers 16 residues. Germline CDR1 LGHDT, CDR2 YNNKEL (reference sequence). V was clipped by 4 bases and J by 7 bases; unmatched bases: 8. The CDR3 region has the DNA TGTGCCAGCAGCCGTTACGCCGGGACAGGGAATTCACCCCTCCACTTT. Amino acid sequence: CASSRYAGTGNSPLHF.

J is TRBJ1-4 and V is TRBV7-8, with TRBD1 identical over 10 bases. With V trimmed by 1 base and J by 3 bases, 17 bases remained unmatched. Germline values: CDR1 SGHVS, CDR2 FQNEAQ. The CDR3 is 21 residues long. The CDR3, as DNA: TGTGCCAGCAGCTTAGACGGGGACAGGGGTTGGGTTGGGGCACCTAATGAAAAACTGTTTTTT. It yields the protein CASSLDGDRGWVGAPNEKLFF.

The rearrangement links TRBV2 to TRBJ2-2, with a possible D match to TRBD1 (6 bases). CDR1 is SNHLY and CDR2 is FYNNEI in the germline V gene. This CDR3 has 16 amino acids. With 6 bases removed from V and 0 bases from J, the gap between germline ends came to 14 bases. This CDR3 reads CASSLARGSNTGELFF. The DNA of the CDR3 is TGTGCCAGCAGCCTGGCGAGGGGGTCGAACACCGGGGAGCTGTTTTTT.

In its sample, this clone was seen once. This rearrangement joins TRBV2 to TRBJ2-3; a possible D gene is TRBD1 (5 bases). The CDR3 consists of 12 residues. Germline loops: CDR1 SNHLY, CDR2 FYNNEI. The V gene lost 7 bases and the J gene lost 6 bases, with 11 bases spanning the gap. The CDR3 region has the DNA TGTGCCAGCACCTTCCACAGGGATACGCAGTATTTT. The encoded protein is CASTFHRDTQYF.

As to this clone: Only one base separates this from a far larger clonotype, so it likely reflects a read error. This rearrangement joins TRBV6-6 to TRBJ1-1; D call uncertain. Trimming took off 4 bases at V and 1 base at J, with 7 bases between the two ends. This CDR3 comprises 13 residues. Germline CDR1 and CDR2: MNHNY and SVGAGI (reference sequence). The CDR3 reads CASSWSGNTEAFF. CDR3 nucleotide sequence: TGTGCCAGCAGTTGGTCAGGGAACACTGAAGCTTTCTTT.

The rearrangement links TRBV5-1 to TRBJ2-7, with 10 bases lining up with TRBD1. J lost 5 bases, V lost 7 bases, and 15 bases had no gene match. The CDR3 consists of 16 residues. The germline gives CDR1 SGHRS, CDR2 YFSETQ. The CDR3 DNA is TGCGCCAGCTGCCTTACCCCGGGACAGGGGTTCAACGAGCAGTACGTC. As protein: CASCLTPGQGFNEQYV.

J is TRBJ1-2 and V is TRBV24-1, with TRBD1 matching 10 bases. The length of the CDR3 is 16 residues. The germline gives CDR1 KGHDR, CDR2 SFDVKD. V lost 0 bases and J lost 4; bases outside the gene matches: 4. The chain's CDR3 is CATSDLRTGGLYGYTF. The DNA of the CDR3 is TGTGCCACCAGTGATTTGCGGACAGGGGGGCTCTATGGCTACACCTTC.

This clone was found a few times. The V and J genes are TRBV6-1 and TRBJ1-5; TRBD1 is a possible D gene (6 bases). The germline V gene encodes CDR1 MNHNS and CDR2 SASEGT. CDR3 size: 13 residues. V lost 1 base, J lost 7 bases, and 8 bases lay in between. CDR3 sequence (DNA): TGTGCCAGCAGTGAAGGCAGGGGACAGCCCCAGCATTTT. It translates to CASSEGRGQPQHF.

This chain joins TRBV3-1 (or the pseudogene TRBV3-2) and TRBJ1-3; tentative D call: TRBD1 (5 bases). The germline V gene has CDR1 LGHDT and CDR2 YNNKEL (reference sequence). CDR3 length: 15 residues. The V end lost 4 bases, the J end lost 3 bases, and 13 bases lay between the germline ends. CDR3 sequence reads: CASSPREVGGNTIYF. CDR3 in DNA: TGTGCCAGCAGCCCCAGGGAAGTGGGTGGAAACACCATATATTTT.

The chain employs TRBV19 and TRBJ1-5, with D tentatively TRBD1 (6 bases). The CDR3 sequence is 14 residues long. CDR1 is LNHDA, CDR2 SQIVND, per germline (reference sequence). V lost 3 bases, J lost 4 bases, and 10 bases lay in between. The DNA for the CDR3 is TGTGCCAGTAGTATCAGGGGTGAAAATCAGCCCCAGCATTTT. This translates into CASSIRGENQPQHF.

This chain connects TRBV11-2 to TRBJ1-1, with TRBD1 identical over 8 bases. The CDR3 is 16 amino acids. The ends lost 3 bases at V and 5 bases at J; junction bases unmatched: 11. CDR1 is SGHAT and CDR2 is FQNNGV in the germline V gene. The CDR3 here is CASSLASQGGMTEAFF. The CDR3 region has the DNA TGTGCCAGCAGCTTGGCTTCACAGGGGGGTATGACTGAAGCTTTCTTT. The variable domain in full, with the rest retrieved from reference TRBV11-2 and TRBJ1-1, is EAGVAQSPRYKIIEKRQSVAFWCNPISGHATLYWYQQILGQGPKLLIQFQNNGVVDDSQLPKDRFSAERLKGVDSTLKIQPAKLEDSAVYLCASSLASQGGMTEAFFGQGTRLTVV.

As for this clone: At the DNA level, this CDR3 is encoded by other sequences in the same sample as well. V and J are TRBV2 and TRBJ2-6; unclear D gene. V was shortened by 4 bases and J by 0 bases, with 4 bases between the two germline ends. Germline V gene lookup returns CDR1 SNHLY and CDR2 FYNNEI. The CDR3 is 14 residues long. CDR3 nucleotide sequence: TGTGCCAGCAGTGTCTTCTCTGGGGCCAACGTCCTGACTTTC. Protein sequence: CASSVFSGANVLTF.